This T cell receptor (beta chain) was found in a study of shared clonotypes between healthy human individuals. V lost 3 bases and J lost 5; bases outside the gene matches: 9. The germline V gene encodes CDR1 SGHRS and CDR2 YFSETQ. The CDR3 has 16 amino acids. About this clone: Its antigen remains unknown.

Repertoires were generated with immunoSEQ multiplex PCR, while TCRdb's copy carries only in-frame clones and drops some. The sample shows approximately 2,300,000 clones, about 90% of them seen only once. Study-wide findings and caveats: Represented diversity, genetic and exposure-history alike, was limited by few donors. Depth was large, yet rarefaction showed that sorted-subset sequencing was incomplete.

The chain links TRBV5-1 to TRBJ2-1; 9 positions match TRBD2. The TCR originated in a man younger than 35 in good health. Some clones in this sample may be carry-over from other donors' samples. Sequenced: naive CD4+ T cells from PBMCs. Subset: CD45RA+ positively selected. Written as DNA, the CDR3 is TGCGCCAGCAGCTCTGAGGGACTAGCTGTCGACAATGAGCAGTTCTTC. Translated: CASSSEGLAVDNEQFF.